This T cell receptor beta chain was identified during a study of blood T cell repertoires in COVID-19. Study summary: Both acute and convalescent COVID-19 samples were obtained from the United States, Italy and Spain. PBMCs, B-cell-depleted T cells, or T cells provided the cDNA or gDNA that made up the material.

Germline V gives CDR1 SGHNT, CDR2 YENEEA. CDR3 length equals 15 residues. J lost 6 bases, V lost 3 bases, and 7 bases had no gene match. The authors' processing: From reference gene primer amplification, estimates of nucleated cell counts were derived. TCRdb's copy holds only in-frame clones and misses some; the assay was immunoSEQ multiplex PCR. The V and J calls and the clone size are those of that table, but D and trimming were determined from the DNA. The sample lists 45,000 to 55,000 clones; roughly 83% were seen once. Only one count was recorded for this clone. The chain couples TRBV11-3 to TRBJ2-3; 9 bases match TRBD2. This clonotype was obtained from a human donor in a cohort sampled during active COVID-19. Sequenced material: peripheral blood. The DNA for the CDR3 is TGTGCCAGCAGCTTGGGACTAGCTGCTAGTGATACGCAGTATTTT. Its protein product is CASSLGLAASDTQYF.